The rows below give T cell receptor beta chains drawn from one sample of a study of T cell responses to AZD1222 COVID-19 vaccine. TCRdb's copy holds only in-frame clones and misses some; the assay was immunoSEQ multiplex PCR. The sample contains about 140,000 clones, 70% to 90% of which appear only once. Here the sequenced sample was peripheral blood, taken on day 0 of AZD1222 vaccination. The source of these receptors is an adult in good health. Each CDR3 is given with its conserved first and last residue. Fields, in order: V gene, J gene, D gene, clone size, CDR3 protein, CDR3 DNA. A D gene is named only where the DNA matches it firmly. Expanded clones get a size class; other rows say once, few or many, or leave the size out.

>TRBV14|TRBJ2-1|TRBD2|few
CASSSRLAGDYNEQFF
TGTGCCAGCAGCTCGAGACTAGCGGGAGACTACAATGAGCAGTTCTTC
>TRBV7-2|TRBJ2-5|TRBD2|-
CASSSGRGSGEKETQYF
TGTGCCAGCAGCTCCGGTCGTGGTAGCGGGGAAAAAGAGACCCAGTACTTC
>TRBV13|TRBJ2-3|TRBD2|-
CASSPGLAEVSTDTQYF
TGTGCCAGCAGCCCCGGACTAGCGGAGGTGAGCACAGATACGCAGTATTTT
>TRBV7-2|TRBJ2-1|-|-
CASSSGSYNEQFF
TGTGCCAGCAGTAGCGGATCCTACAATGAGCAGTTCTTC
>TRBV12-3/TRBV12-4|TRBJ1-1|-|-
CASSRDSPEAFF
TGTGCCAGCAGTCGCGACAGCCCTGAAGCTTTCTTT
>TRBV7-8|TRBJ2-5|-|-
CASSPPLELRETQYF
TGTGCCAGCAGCCCCCCCCTAGAGCTCCGGGAGACCCAGTACTTC
>TRBV13|TRBJ1-1|TRBD1|-
CASSSQGENTEAFF
TGTGCCAGCAGCTCGCAGGGGGAGAACACTGAAGCTTTCTTT
>TRBV5-1|TRBJ1-4|-|-
CASSENRATNEKLFF
TGCGCCAGCAGCGAAAACCGTGCAACTAATGAAAAACTGTTTTTT
>TRBV21-1|TRBJ1-5|-|-
CASSTHSGGSNQPQHF
TGTGCCAGCAGCACCCATTCAGGGGGAAGCAATCAGCCCCAGCATTTT
>TRBV7-2|TRBJ1-2|-|few
CASSLGDPFRGKDTYGYTF
TGTGCCAGCAGCTTAGGAGATCCCTTCAGAGGGAAAGATACCTATGGCTACACCTTC
>TRBV5-4|TRBJ2-7|TRBD2|few
CASSFYSGVSSYEQYF
TGTGCCAGCAGCTTCTATAGCGGGGTGAGCTCCTACGAGCAGTACTTC
>TRBV4-2|TRBJ1-2|TRBD1|-
CASSRPGQGVYGYTF
TGTGCCAGCAGCCGACCGGGACAGGGGGTCTATGGCTACACCTTC
>TRBV3-1/TRBV3-2|TRBJ1-1|TRBD1|-
CASSQDITGGPRGTEAFF
TGTGCCAGCAGCCAGGATATTACAGGGGGCCCCCGTGGGACTGAAGCTTTCTTT
>TRBV29-1|TRBJ1-6|-|-
CSAARDTPYNSPLHF
TGCAGCGCCGCTCGGGACACTCCTTATAATTCACCCCTCCACTTT
>TRBV25-1|TRBJ2-2|-|once
CASSDSGNTGELFF
TGTGCCAGCAGTGATTCCGGGAACACCGGGGAGCTGTTTTTT
>TRBV30|TRBJ1-6|-|-
CAWSVRDSSYNSPLHF
TGTGCCTGGAGTGTACGCGACAGTAGTTATAATTCACCCCTCCACTTT
>TRBV18|TRBJ2-4|TRBD1|-
CASSPERLRGRGNIQYF
TGTGCCAGCTCACCGGAGCGGCTGAGGGGGCGAGGGAACATTCAGTACTTC
>TRBV15|TRBJ2-1|-|-
CATSRDLGGATYNEQFF
TGTGCCACCAGCAGAGATTTAGGCGGGGCGACCTACAATGAGCAGTTCTTC
>TRBV6-5|TRBJ2-1|TRBD2|-
CASSSRTKRDYNEQFF
TGTGCCAGCAGTTCCAGGACTAAGCGGGACTACAATGAGCAGTTCTTC
>TRBV6-1|TRBJ1-1|-|-
CASSDVGTEAFF
TGTGCCAGCAGTGATGTAGGAACTGAAGCTTTCTTT
>TRBV3-1/TRBV3-2|TRBJ2-1|TRBD1|once
CASSQGPGGTYEQFF
TGTGCCAGCAGCCAAGGTCCAGGGGGCACGTATGAGCAGTTCTTC
>TRBV6-5|TRBJ2-6|TRBD1|-
CASRAGGSGANVLTF
TGTGCCAGCAGAGCAGGGGGCTCTGGGGCCAACGTCCTGACTTTC
>TRBV9|TRBJ2-1|-|-
CASSVRGISYNEQFF
TGTGCCAGCAGCGTCCGGGGCATCTCCTACAATGAGCAGTTCTTC
>TRBV5-1|TRBJ2-2|-|once
CASRGGATGELFF
TGCGCCAGCAGGGGAGGTGCCACCGGGGAGCTGTTTTTT
>TRBV28|TRBJ1-2|-|-
CASSLDRNGLYGYTF
TGTGCCAGCAGTTTAGATCGGAACGGACTCTATGGCTACACCTTC
>TRBV2|TRBJ1-5|-|-
CASRELDEGQPQHF
TGTGCCAGCAGGGAATTGGACGAGGGGCAGCCCCAGCATTTT
>TRBV9|TRBJ1-1|TRBD1|few
CASSENRGGGTEAFF
TGTGCCAGCAGCGAAAACAGGGGAGGTGGCACTGAAGCTTTCTTT